This TCR beta chain was obtained from a study of low-dose radiotherapy and immunotherapy resistance in tumors. Time point denoted: before trial treatment. With a V-primer adapter and a constant-region primer, TCRs were amplified for approximately 19 PCR cycles. TCRdb processed the reads anew with MiXCR; each CDR3 protein has one entry. Of fewer than 60,000 distinct CDR3 sequences in the sample, about an eighth are singletons; the top ten hold approximately 6%. The germline V gene has CDR1 SQVTM and CDR2 ANQGSEA. The CDR3 loop spans 11 amino acids. V lost 8 bases, J lost 6 bases, and 13 bases lay in between. This clonotype was seen repeatedly, ten times or more.

The chain links TRBV29-1 to TRBJ1-1; D is ambiguous. This clonotype originated in a female donor with ovarian cancer. The starting material was PBMCs, obtained before treatment. CDR3 in amino acids: CSTLTGSEAFF. For the CDR3, the DNA is TGCAGCACCCTCACGGGGTCTGAAGCTTTCTTT.